This T cell receptor beta chain was documented in a study of blood T cells in healthy people across ages. Points from the study as a whole: Diversity was higher, and naive CD4+ cells more numerous, in long-lived donors than in aged donors. Percentage of naive T cells showed a strong correlation with TCR beta diversity.

This clonotype was recorded at least ten times. Its antigen is currently unknown. Combining a sample-barcoded 5' primer with a J-beta primer mix, a second PCR ran for 7 to 11 cycles. TCRdb passed the 5' RACE reads through MiXCR, listing each CDR3 protein once. The top ten clones hold around 9.6% of a sample with some 940,000 distinct CDR3 sequences, approximately 32% of them seen once. Trimming stripped 2 bases from V and 7 bases from J, with 6 bases between. This CDR3 spans 11 amino acids. The same data also went into a second study, on T cells of mothers and their children.

This receptor was taken from a woman aged 40 to 55 in good health. The chain uses TRBV12-3 or TRBV12-4 and TRBJ2-7; no firm D call. Source material: blood. CDR3 sequence reads: CASSLSLEQYF. CDR3 sequence (DNA): TGTGCCAGCAGTTTAAGTTTGGAGCAGTACTTC.